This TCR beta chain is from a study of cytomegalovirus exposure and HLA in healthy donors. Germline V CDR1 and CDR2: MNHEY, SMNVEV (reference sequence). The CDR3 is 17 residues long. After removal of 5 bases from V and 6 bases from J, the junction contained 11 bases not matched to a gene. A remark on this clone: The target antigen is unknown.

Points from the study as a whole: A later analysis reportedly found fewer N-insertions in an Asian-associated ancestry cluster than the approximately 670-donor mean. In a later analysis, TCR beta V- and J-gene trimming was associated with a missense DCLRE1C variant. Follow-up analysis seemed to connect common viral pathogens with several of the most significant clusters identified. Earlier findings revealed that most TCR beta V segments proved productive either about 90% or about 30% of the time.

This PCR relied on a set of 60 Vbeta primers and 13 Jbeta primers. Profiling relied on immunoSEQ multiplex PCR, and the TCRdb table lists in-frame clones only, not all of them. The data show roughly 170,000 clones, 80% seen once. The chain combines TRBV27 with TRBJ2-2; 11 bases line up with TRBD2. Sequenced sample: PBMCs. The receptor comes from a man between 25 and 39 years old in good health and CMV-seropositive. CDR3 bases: TGTGCCAGCAGTGCCCGTAGCGGGAGGGCCGGGTCCGGGGAGCTGTTTTTT. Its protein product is CASSARSGRAGSGELFF.